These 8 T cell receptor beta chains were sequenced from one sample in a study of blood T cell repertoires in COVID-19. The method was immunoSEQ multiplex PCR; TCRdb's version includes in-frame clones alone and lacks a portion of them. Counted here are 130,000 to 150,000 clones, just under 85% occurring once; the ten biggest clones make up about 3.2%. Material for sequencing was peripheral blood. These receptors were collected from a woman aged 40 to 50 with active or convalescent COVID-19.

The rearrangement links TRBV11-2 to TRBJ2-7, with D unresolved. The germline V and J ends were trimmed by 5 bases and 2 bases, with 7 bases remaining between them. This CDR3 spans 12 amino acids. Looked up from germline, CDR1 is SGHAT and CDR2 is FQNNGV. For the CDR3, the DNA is TGTGCCAGCAGCCCCCGGGCCTACGAGCAGTACTTC. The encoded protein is CASSPRAYEQYF.

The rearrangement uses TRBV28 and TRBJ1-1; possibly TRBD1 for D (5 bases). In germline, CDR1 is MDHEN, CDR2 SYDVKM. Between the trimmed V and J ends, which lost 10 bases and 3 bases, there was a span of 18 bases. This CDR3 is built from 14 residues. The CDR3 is CATIGAGEYTEAFF. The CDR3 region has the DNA TGTGCCACCATCGGCGCGGGGGAGTACACTGAAGCTTTCTTT. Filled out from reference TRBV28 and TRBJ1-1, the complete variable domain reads DVKVTQSSRYLVKRTGEKVFLECVQDMDHENMFWYRQDPGLGLRLIYFSYDVKMKEKGDIPEGYSVSREKKERFSLILESASTNQTSMYLCATIGAGEYTEAFFGQGTRLTVV.

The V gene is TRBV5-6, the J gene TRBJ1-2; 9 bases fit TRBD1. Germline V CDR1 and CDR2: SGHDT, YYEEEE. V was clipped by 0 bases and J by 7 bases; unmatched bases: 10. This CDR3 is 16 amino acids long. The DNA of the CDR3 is TGTGCCAGCAGCTTGGAAAATACAGGGGGCGCAGGTGGCTACACCTTC. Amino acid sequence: CASSLENTGGAGGYTF. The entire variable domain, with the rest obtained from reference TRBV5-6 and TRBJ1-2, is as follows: DAGVTQSPTHLIKTRGQQVTLRCSPKSGHDTVSWYQQALGQGPQFIFQYYEEEERQRGNFPDRFSGHQFPNYSSELNVNALLLGDSALYLCASSLENTGGAGGYTFGSGTRLTVV.

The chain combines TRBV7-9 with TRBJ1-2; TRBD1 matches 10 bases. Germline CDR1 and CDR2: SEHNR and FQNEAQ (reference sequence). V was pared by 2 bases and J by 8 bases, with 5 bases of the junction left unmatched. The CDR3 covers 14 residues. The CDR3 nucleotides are TGTGCCAGCAGCTTAAGGGGGGACAGGGGAGGCTACACCTTC. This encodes CASSLRGDRGGYTF.

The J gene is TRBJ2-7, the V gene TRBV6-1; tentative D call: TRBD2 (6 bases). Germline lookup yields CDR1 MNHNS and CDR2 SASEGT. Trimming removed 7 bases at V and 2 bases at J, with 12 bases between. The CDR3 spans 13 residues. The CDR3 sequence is CASTGTPPYEQYF. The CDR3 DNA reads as TGTGCCAGCACCGGGACTCCACCCTACGAGCAGTACTTC.

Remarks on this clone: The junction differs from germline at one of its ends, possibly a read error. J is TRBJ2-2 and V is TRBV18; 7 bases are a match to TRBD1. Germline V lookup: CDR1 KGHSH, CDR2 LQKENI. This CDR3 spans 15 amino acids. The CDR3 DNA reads TGTGCCAGCTCACCAGAGACAGGGAACGCCGGGGAGCTGTTTTTT. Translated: CASSPETGNAGELFF. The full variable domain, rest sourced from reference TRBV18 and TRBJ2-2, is NAGVMQNPRHLVRRRGQEARLRCSPMKGHSHVYWYRQLPEEGLKFMVYLQKENIIDESGMPKERFSAEFPKEGPSILRIQQVVRGDSAAYFCASSPETGNAGELFFGEGSRLTVL.

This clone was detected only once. CDR3 sequence (DNA): TGTGCCAGCAGTTACTCGAATGGTAACAGGGGGGTTGCTCAGCCCCAGCATTTT. Its protein is CASSYSNGNRGVAQPQHF. The rearrangement uses TRBV6-2 or TRBV6-3 and TRBJ1-5, with TRBD1 matching 8 bases. This CDR3 has 18 amino acids. The trim removed 0 bases at V and 6 bases at J, leaving 13 bases unmatched. Germline V gives CDR1 MNHEY, CDR2 SVGEGT.

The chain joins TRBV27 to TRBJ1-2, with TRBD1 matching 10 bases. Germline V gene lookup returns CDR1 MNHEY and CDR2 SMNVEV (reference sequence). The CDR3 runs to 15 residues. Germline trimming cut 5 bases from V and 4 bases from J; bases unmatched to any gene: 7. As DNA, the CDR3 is TGTGCCAGCAGTGCGCCGGGACAGGGGTCCTATGGCTACACCTTC. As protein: CASSAPGQGSYGYTF.